The rows below give T cell receptor beta chains drawn from one sample of a study of blood T cell repertoires in COVID-19. Here immunoSEQ multiplex PCR was the method, and the copy in TCRdb shows in-frame clones only, minus some. The sample shows fewer than 350,000 clones, 80% to 90% of them seen only once. Sequencing was done on a sample of peripheral blood. All receptors derive from a woman aged 45-59 years who had recovered from COVID-19. Both conserved end residues are part of each CDR3. A D gene is named only where the DNA matches it firmly. Some rows mark clone size as missing; the rest say once, few, many or name a class of expanded clone.

TRBD2 TRBJ2-1 TRBV9 . CASSAGTSGNNEQFF TGTGCCAGCAGCGCCGGGACTAGCGGAAACAATGAGCAGTTCTTC
. TRBJ1-1 TRBV2 . CASRGLRANTEAFF TGTGCCAGCAGGGGGCTACGGGCGAACACTGAAGCTTTCTTT
. TRBJ1-5 TRBV19 once CASSILGRGEDQPQHF TGTGCCAGTAGTATATTAGGTCGCGGAGAAGATCAGCCCCAGCATTTT
. TRBJ1-2 TRBV4-1 . CASSQQGTLSYTF TGCGCCAGCAGCCAACAGGGAACCTTGAGCTACACCTTC
. TRBJ1-6 TRBV6-2/TRBV6-3 . CASSYSSRGSNSPLHF TGTGCCAGCAGCTACTCGTCTCGAGGGTCTAATTCACCCCTCCACTTT
. TRBJ1-2 TRBV28 . CASSSQVGDGYTF TGTGCCAGCAGTTCGCAGGTGGGAGATGGCTACACCTTC
TRBD1 TRBJ2-7 TRBV9 . CASSPWTGGYEQYF TGTGCCAGCAGCCCTTGGACAGGGGGCTACGAGCAGTACTTC
TRBD2 TRBJ2-1 TRBV6-2/TRBV6-3 . CASSDWTSGSYNEQFF TGTGCCAGCAGCGACTGGACTAGCGGTTCCTACAATGAGCAGTTCTTC
. TRBJ2-2 TRBV5-4 . CASSSFSTITGELFF TGTGCCAGCAGCTCGTTTAGTACTATCACCGGGGAGCTGTTTTTT
TRBD2 TRBJ2-1 TRBV18 . CASSPGTSVYNEQFF TGTGCCAGCTCCCCCGGGACTAGCGTGTACAATGAGCAGTTCTTC
TRBD1 TRBJ1-3 TRBV5-1 . CASSLVGGGYSGNTIYF TGCGCCAGCAGCTTGGTAGGGGGCGGTTACTCTGGAAACACCATATATTTT
. TRBJ1-2 TRBV28 . CASSPSYGYTF TGTGCCAGCAGTCCGAGCTATGGCTACACCTTC
. TRBJ1-2 TRBV4-3 . CASSQVGGRENYGYTF TGCGCCAGCAGCCAGGTGGGGGGGCGAGAGAACTATGGCTACACCTTC